The next 25 T cell receptor beta chains were all read from a single sample in a study of shared clonotypes between healthy human individuals. It was CD45RO-negative cells, positively selected for CCR7, that made up naive CD8 cells, with terminally differentiated effector memory CD45RA+ cells excluded. Sequencing used immunoSEQ multiplex PCR; TCRdb keeps in-frame clones, though not all of them. The top ten clones hold around 24% of a sample with approximately 740,000 clones, 85% to 95% of them seen once. Sequencing input: naive CD8+ T cells sorted from blood. Receptor source: a man between 25 and 39 years old in good health.

The J gene is TRBJ1-1, the V gene TRBV6-1, with D possibly being TRBD1 (6 bases). Per the germline V gene, CDR1 is MNHNS and CDR2 is SASEGT. This CDR3 comprises 15 residues. Trimming shortened V by 7 bases and J by 7 bases, and 22 bases separated the two germline ends. Here the CDR3 reads CASKHRDGLANEAFF. The CDR3 bases are TGTGCCAGCAAACACAGGGACGGCCTAGCTAATGAAGCTTTCTTT.

The rearrangement uses TRBV4-1 and TRBJ2-1; 7 nucleotides match TRBD2. The CDR3 has 16 residues. V trimming: 1 base; J trimming: 2 bases; junction bases outside the gene matches: 5. Germline CDR1 reads MGHRA; CDR2 reads YSYEKL. The CDR3 nucleotides read TGCGCCAGCAGCCAAGGGGCTAGCGGAACCTACAATGAGCAGTTCTTC. Its translation: CASSQGASGTYNEQFF.

The gene calls are TRBV2 and TRBJ2-2; perhaps TRBD2 as D (5 bases). V was shortened by 4 bases and J by 9 bases, with 15 bases between the two germline ends. The CDR3 is 14 amino acids. Germline CDR1 SNHLY, CDR2 FYNNEI. CDR3 sequence: CASSGLPPGRELFF. The CDR3, as DNA: TGTGCCAGCAGTGGTCTGCCACCGGGGAGGGAGCTGTTTTTT.

This clone has a single count. The CDR3 sequence is CASSEGHPENTGELFF. CDR3 bases: TGCGCCAGCAGTGAGGGACACCCAGAGAACACCGGGGAGCTGTTTTTT. The chain has TRBV10-1 and TRBJ2-2; possible D gene TRBD1, 5 bases. The CDR3 contains 16 residues. The ends were cut back, 2 bases at V and 1 base at J, with 11 bases in the middle. Looked up from germline, CDR1 is WNHNN and CDR2 is SYGVQD (reference sequence).

The J gene is TRBJ2-3, the V gene TRBV19; perhaps TRBD2 as D (5 bases). The CDR3 contains 14 residues. Germline V gene data show CDR1 as LNHDA and CDR2 as SQIVND (reference sequence). V lost 7 bases to trimming and J lost 2 bases, with 13 bases between them. The CDR3 DNA is TGTGCCAGTAATGGTTGGGGAGTCACAGATACGCAGTATTTT. Amino acid sequence: CASNGWGVTDTQYF.

The chain recombines TRBV7-9 with TRBJ2-7; a weak D match, TRBD1 (5 bases). The germline CDR1 and CDR2 sequences are SEHNR and FQNEAQ (reference sequence). The CDR3 totals 13 residues. The V end lost 5 bases, the J end lost 1 base, and 9 bases lay between the germline ends. CDR3 loop: CASSTTASYEQYF. Here the CDR3 DNA reads TGTGCCAGCAGCACGACAGCTTCCTACGAGCAGTACTTC.

The genes are TRBV28 and TRBJ2-7; weak D call: TRBD1 (7 bases). Germline loops: CDR1 MDHEN, CDR2 SYDVKM. The CDR3 length is 14 residues. Trimming left V 8 bases short and J 0 bases short, with 14 bases between. In DNA, the CDR3 is TGTGCCAGCGGAGGGACAGTCAGCTCCTACGAGCAGTACTTC. This translates into CASGGTVSSYEQYF.

J is TRBJ1-2 and V is TRBV11-2; 11 positions match TRBD1. Germline CDR1 and CDR2: SGHAT and FQNNGV. Germline trimming cut 5 bases from V and 6 bases from J; bases unmatched to any gene: 11. This CDR3 spans 16 amino acids. The CDR3 sequence: CASSPSDRGQYDGYTF. Written as DNA, the CDR3 is TGTGCCAGCAGCCCCTCGGACAGGGGGCAATATGATGGCTACACCTTC.

This chain connects TRBV4-1 to TRBJ1-2; no clear D gene. V was clipped by 1 base and J by 4 bases, with 19 bases between them. Germline-derived CDR1 and CDR2 are MGHRA and YSYEKL. CDR3 length: 17 amino acids. CDR3 sequence: CASSQALTDGPGYGYTF. CDR3 coding DNA: TGCGCCAGCAGCCAAGCTCTTACTGACGGTCCGGGCTATGGCTACACCTTC.

The chain recombines TRBV19 with TRBJ2-7; D gene unclear. The CDR3 is made up of 14 amino acids. Germline lookup yields CDR1 LNHDA and CDR2 SQIVND (reference sequence). V lost 1 base and J lost 3, with 10 bases in between. The CDR3 is CASSIAAADYEQYF. Here the CDR3 DNA reads TGTGCCAGTAGTATAGCGGCCGCCGACTACGAGCAGTACTTC.

The J gene is TRBJ1-2, the V gene TRBV7-9; weak D call: TRBD1 (5 bases). Trimming left V 4 bases short and J 3 bases short, with 24 bases between. Germline V lookup: CDR1 SEHNR, CDR2 FQNEAQ (reference sequence). The CDR3 is made up of 18 amino acids. As DNA, the CDR3 is TGTGCCAGCAGCTCCCTCGCCGAGGTACAGGTCCCTGACTATGGCTACACCTTC. Translated, it gives CASSSLAEVQVPDYGYTF.

This clone was seen a single time. This chain joins TRBV28 and TRBJ2-3, with TRBD2 matching over 15 bases. CDR3 size: 18 residues. Unmatched junction bases numbered 10, after V lost 6 bases and J lost 3 bases. Germline values: CDR1 MDHEN, CDR2 SYDVKM. The CDR3 here is CASSRTSGRAAPTDTQYF. In DNA form, the CDR3 reads TGTGCCAGCAGCAGGACTAGCGGGAGGGCCGCGCCGACAGATACGCAGTATTTT. The full variable domain, its missing parts supplied by reference TRBV28 and TRBJ2-3, is DVKVTQSSRYLVKRTGEKVFLECVQDMDHENMFWYRQDPGLGLRLIYFSYDVKMKEKGDIPEGYSVSREKKERFSLILESASTNQTSMYLCASSRTSGRAAPTDTQYFGPGTRLTVL.

This clone was picked up one time. The genes are TRBV10-3 and TRBJ1-2; TRBD1 matches 9 bases. Germline V CDR1 and CDR2: ENHRY, SYGVKD. The CDR3 loop spans 14 amino acids. V lost 3 bases and J lost 4; bases outside the gene matches: 3. CDR3 sequence: CAISEDRGSYGYTF. The CDR3 bases are TGTGCCATCAGTGAAGACAGGGGGAGCTATGGCTACACCTTC.

The rearrangement joins TRBV7-2 to TRBJ2-7, with TRBD2 matching over 7 bases. The trim removed 0 bases at V and 2 bases at J, leaving 1 base unmatched. CDR1 is SGHTA and CDR2 is FQGNSA in the germline V gene. The CDR3 is 14 residues long. In DNA, the CDR3 is TGTGCCAGCAGCTTAGCGGGAGGGACCTACGAGCAGTACTTC. Residues: CASSLAGGTYEQYF.

The chain links TRBV13 to TRBJ2-7; perhaps TRBD1 as D (6 bases). Between the trimmed V and J ends, which lost 0 bases and 5 bases, there was a span of 8 bases. This CDR3 has 13 amino acids. Germline assignment: CDR1 PRHDT and CDR2 FYEKMQ (reference sequence). CDR3 DNA sequence: TGTGCCAGCAGCTTAGGACAGGGTCACGAGCAGTACTTC. Encoded protein: CASSLGQGHEQYF.

The rearrangement joins TRBV27 to TRBJ2-7; TRBD1 or TRBD2 may be the D gene (5 bases each). The V gene's germline CDR1 is MNHEY and CDR2 SMNVEV (reference sequence). The V end lost 7 bases, the J end lost 3 bases, and 19 bases lay between the germline ends. CDR3 length equals 15 residues. CDR3 coding DNA: TGTGCCAGCACGTCCATTGGACATGGAGGCTACGAGCAGTACTTC. Translated, it gives CASTSIGHGGYEQYF.

J is TRBJ1-5 and V is TRBV27; TRBD1 aligns across 12 bases. Germline trimming cut 3 bases from V and 3 bases from J; bases unmatched to any gene: 9. Germline V gene lookup returns CDR1 MNHEY and CDR2 SMNVEV (reference sequence). CDR3 size: 18 residues. CDR3 DNA: TGTGCCAGCAGTTTGGGAGTGGGACAGGGGGCGAACAATCAGCCCCAGCATTTT. It encodes CASSLGVGQGANNQPQHF.

V gene TRBV6-5 combines with J gene TRBJ1-4; 7 bases map to TRBD1. V was clipped by 4 bases and J by 7 bases; unmatched bases: 9. The CDR3 has 15 residues. Germline-derived CDR1 and CDR2 are MNHEY and SVGAGI. The CDR3 DNA is TGTGCCAGCAGTTCCTCAGGGGGTGGGGGTGAAAAACTGTTTTTT. This translates into CASSSSGGGGEKLFF.

V usage is TRBV7-9 and J usage is TRBJ1-5; D perhaps matches TRBD1 (6 bases). The germline V and J ends were trimmed by 2 bases and 7 bases, with 6 bases remaining between them. The CDR3 consists of 12 residues. CDR1 SEHNR and CDR2 FQNEAQ come from the germline V gene (reference sequence). In DNA, the CDR3 is TGTGCCAGCAGCTTAAGGGGGCAGCCCCAGCATTTT. Translation gives CASSLRGQPQHF.

This chain joins TRBV4-1 and TRBJ1-5, with TRBD1 matching 9 bases. The V gene's germline CDR1 is MGHRA and CDR2 YSYEKL. After removal of 1 base from V and 6 bases from J, the junction contained 7 bases not matched to a gene. The CDR3 spans 16 residues. The DNA of the CDR3 is TGCGCCAGCAGCCAAGGGCCCGGGGACAGGGTTCAGCCCCAGCATTTT. It translates to CASSQGPGDRVQPQHF.

The rearrangement links TRBV18 to TRBJ1-3, with D possibly being TRBD1 (5 bases). Germline CDR1 is KGHSH and CDR2 is LQKENI. V lost 6 bases to trimming and J lost 0 bases, with 18 bases between them. The CDR3 has 17 residues. The CDR3 region has the DNA TGTGCCAGCTCTCCTCCGACAGAGACCTTCTCTGGAAACACCATATATTTT. Residues: CASSPPTETFSGNTIYF.

The V call is TRBV19, the J call TRBJ1-1; no reliable D call. V gave up 2 bases and J gave up 2 bases, with 9 bases separating them. The germline V gene encodes CDR1 LNHDA and CDR2 SQIVND (reference sequence). This CDR3 contains 14 residues. Here the CDR3 reads CASSISHGNTEAFF. The DNA of the CDR3 is TGTGCCAGTAGTATATCTCATGGAAACACTGAAGCTTTCTTT.

The V call is TRBV9, the J call TRBJ2-3; no clear D. In germline, CDR1 is SGDLS, CDR2 YYNGEE. CDR3 length: 16 amino acids. Trimming cost V 0 bases and J 4 bases, with 15 bases left between them. CDR3 residues: CASSVEQSIPPDTQYF. CDR3 nucleotide sequence: TGTGCCAGCAGCGTAGAACAGTCTATCCCTCCAGATACGCAGTATTTT.

V usage is TRBV25-1 and J usage is TRBJ2-3; no definite D call. The germline CDR1 and CDR2 sequences are MGHDK and SYGVNS. V was trimmed by 6 bases and J by 4 bases, leaving 8 bases between them. This CDR3 region has 12 residues. DNA for the CDR3: TGTGCCAGCAGGCCAGGAGCAGATACGCAGTATTTT. Encoded protein: CASRPGADTQYF.

The chain joins TRBV9 to TRBJ2-5; 10 nucleotides align to TRBD1. The CDR3 totals 14 residues. Germline lookup yields CDR1 SGDLS and CDR2 YYNGEE. Unmatched junction bases numbered 4, after V lost 3 bases and J lost 5 bases. CDR3 protein: CASSAWDRGETQYF. DNA for the CDR3: TGTGCCAGCAGCGCCTGGGACAGGGGTGAGACCCAGTACTTC.